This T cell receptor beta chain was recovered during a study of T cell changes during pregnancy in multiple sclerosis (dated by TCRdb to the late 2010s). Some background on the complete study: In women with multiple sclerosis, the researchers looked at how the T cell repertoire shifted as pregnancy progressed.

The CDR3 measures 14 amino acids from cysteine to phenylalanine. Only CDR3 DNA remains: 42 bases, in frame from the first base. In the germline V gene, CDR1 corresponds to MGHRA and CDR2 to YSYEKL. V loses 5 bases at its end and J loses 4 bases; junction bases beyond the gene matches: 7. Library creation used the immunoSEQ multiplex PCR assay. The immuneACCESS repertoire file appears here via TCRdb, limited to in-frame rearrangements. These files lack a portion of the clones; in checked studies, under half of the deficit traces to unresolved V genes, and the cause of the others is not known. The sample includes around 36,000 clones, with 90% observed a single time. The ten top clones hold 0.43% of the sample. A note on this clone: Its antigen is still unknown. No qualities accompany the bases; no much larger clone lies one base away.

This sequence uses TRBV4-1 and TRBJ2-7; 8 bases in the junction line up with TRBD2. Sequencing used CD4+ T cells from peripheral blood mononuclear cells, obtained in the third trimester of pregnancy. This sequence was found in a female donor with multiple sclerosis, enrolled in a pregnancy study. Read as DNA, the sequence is TGCGCCAGCAGCATCATTAGCGGGATGTACGAGCAGTACTTC. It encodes CASSIISGMYEQYF.